This T cell receptor beta chain was observed in a study of cytotoxic CD8 clonotypes in ibrutinib-treated CLL (dated by TCRdb to about 2021). Concerning the study at large: The cohort had over ten relapsed/refractory and 15 treatment-naive patients; some 17 were IGHV unmutated. Every remission and progressive disease sample was obtained while ibrutinib was still being received by the patients. Samples at response were collected after a median of around twelve months of treatment, with a range of about 6 to 36 months. Partial responses were observed in 24 patients and complete responses in 2; after a median follow-up of around 64 months, remission was maintained in some 14 patients and progression was observed in approximately twelve. Cryopreserved peripheral blood mononuclear cells were obtained before treatment, at response, and at either sustained remission or disease progression. Samples averaged approximately 260,000 productive templates and some 91,000 productive rearrangements. Longitudinal samples were obtainable from about 30% of the roughly 90 participants in the trial.

Summary of the overall study and its limitations: An increase in clonality was observed at ibrutinib response, with clonality remaining stable during sustained remission and falling back toward baseline at progression. Sustained-remission and progressing patients did not have matched sampling times, and lymph node repertoires were not examined. Public clonotypes were rare and either shrank or stayed stable during treatment, and the rise in clonality at ibrutinib response reflected expansion of private clonotypes. Baseline clonality was found to be higher than that of age-matched healthy donors and was strongly correlated with circulating CD8+ T-cell counts.

Trimming costs V 2 bases and J 4 bases, and their ends lie 7 bases apart. The cysteine opens and the phenylalanine closes a CDR3 of 13 amino acids. Only CDR3 DNA remains: 39 bases, in frame from the first base. Per the germline V gene, SGHDT is the CDR1 and YYEEEE is the CDR2. The time point label here, explained by the study, means: progressive disease on ibrutinib. For TCR beta library preparation, about 1.8 micrograms of genomic DNA were isolated from cryopreserved PBMCs. Longitudinal blood samples from CLL patients receiving ibrutinib monotherapy were subjected to high-throughput TCR beta sequencing. The patients took part in an open-label, single-center phase 2 trial of ibrutinib monotherapy. Each clonotype received, on average, 10x coverage in deep resolution sequencing performed on a MiSeq, where the target depth lay between 1 in 1 million and 1 in 200,000 T cells. TCR beta libraries were generated with the immunoSEQ hsTCRB Kit. From the authors' description of their analysis: ImmunoSEQ Data Assistant and ImmunoSEQ Analyzer were used for data analysis, and V, D and J genes were assigned according to IMGT definitions. Clonality, which ranges from 0 to 1, was calculated as one minus the normalized Shannon entropy of productive rearrangement frequencies. Only overrepresented clonotypes making up at least 0.05% of the repertoire of each patient were included in the public clonotype analysis. About a dozen age-matched healthy donor repertoires from immuneACCESS served as clonality controls. TCRdb holds this immuneACCESS table with in-frame rearrangements only. Some clones are missing; in checked studies, unresolved V genes explain under half, and the rest has no known cause. The V and J calls and clone size were taken over from that table, and D and trimming were inferred from the DNA. This sample has approximately 280,000 clones in its table, and approximately 76% of those were observed once. Roughly 5.7% of the sample comes from the top ten.

This clone was counted only a few times. Its specific antigen is unknown. No clone much larger than this one lies a single base away; base qualities are absent. This TCR was sampled from a human donor with chronic lymphocytic leukemia. This receptor chain uses TRBV5-6 and TRBJ1-5; TRBD1 might be the D gene, on 6 matching bases. The sequenced sample was PBMCs, obtained at disease progression, from a patient treated with ibrutinib. In nucleotides, the sequence is TGTGCCAGCAGCTTAACAGGGAATCAGCCCCAGCATTTT. It translates as CASSLTGNQPQHF.